The 2 T cell receptor beta chains below come from one sample, sequenced in a study of shared clonotypes between healthy human individuals. The repertoire was sequenced with immunoSEQ multiplex PCR; TCRdb's copy has only in-frame clones and lacks some. Of roughly 1.5 million clones in the sample, 95% to 99% were seen once. Sequenced: naive CD4+ T cells sorted from blood. Documented subset: CD45RA+ positively selected. The origin of the receptors is a man younger than 40 in good health.

This clone was picked up one time. The chain combines TRBV4-1 with TRBJ1-2, with 7 bases fitting TRBD1. Germline lookup yields CDR1 MGHRA and CDR2 YSYEKL. The CDR3 covers 15 residues. The V segment lost 1 base and the J segment 4 bases; nucleotides outside the gene matches: 6. DNA of the CDR3: TGCGCCAGCAGCCAAGCGATACAGGGGATCTATGGCTACACCTTC. Translating gives CASSQAIQGIYGYTF.

CDR3 residues: CASSAGAYSNQPQHF. The CDR3 nucleotides are TGTGCCAGCAGCGCCGGGGCATATAGCAATCAGCCCCAGCATTTT. The chain couples TRBV7-6 to TRBJ1-5, with D possibly TRBD1 on 5 matching bases. The CDR3 is made up of 15 amino acids. Between the trimmed V and J ends, which lost 5 bases and 0 bases, there was a span of 11 bases. Per the germline V gene, CDR1 is SGHVS and CDR2 is FNYEAQ.